The rows below give T cell receptor beta chains drawn from one sample of a study of identifying expanded T cells in peripheral blood. Generated by immunoSEQ multiplex PCR, the TCRdb table keeps only in-frame clones and is missing some. The repertoire holds approximately 100,000 clones, with approximately 90% as singletons. Sequencing was performed on blood. The receptors were sampled from a person aged 18 to 70 in good health. CDR3s include the opening cysteine and the closing phenylalanine or tryptophan. The order of the fields is J gene, V gene, D gene, CDR3 DNA, CDR3 protein. The D gene is left open where the match is weak.

J gene: TRBJ2-7; V gene: TRBV5-4; D gene: .; CDR3 DNA: TGTGCCAGCAGCCTGGACCCCGGGGTCGACTACGAGCAGTACTTC; CDR3 protein: CASSLDPGVDYEQYF
J gene: TRBJ2-3; V gene: TRBV4-3; D gene: TRBD2; CDR3 DNA: TGCGCCAGCAGCCAGACTAGCGTCCCAGATACGCAGTATTTT; CDR3 protein: CASSQTSVPDTQYF
J gene: TRBJ1-5; V gene: TRBV7-2; D gene: .; CDR3 DNA: TGTGCCAGCAGCTTAGGGGGCGGAGGGGGCAATCAGCCCCAGCATTTT; CDR3 protein: CASSLGGGGGNQPQHF
J gene: TRBJ2-5; V gene: TRBV9; D gene: TRBD1; CDR3 DNA: TGTGCCAGCAGCCTCTACCCGGGACAGGGTGTCCAGTACTTC; CDR3 protein: CASSLYPGQGVQYF
J gene: TRBJ2-5; V gene: TRBV2; D gene: .; CDR3 DNA: TGTGCCAGCAGTGACACCCAAGAGACCCAGTACTTC; CDR3 protein: CASSDTQETQYF
J gene: TRBJ2-5; V gene: TRBV18; D gene: .; CDR3 DNA: TGTGCCAGCTCACCACAACGGGGATCCCGGGAGACCCAGTACTTC; CDR3 protein: CASSPQRGSRETQYF
J gene: TRBJ1-1; V gene: TRBV4-1; D gene: TRBD1; CDR3 DNA: TGCGCCAGCAGCCATAGACAGGGGGGCCGAATGAACACTGAAGCTTTCTTT; CDR3 protein: CASSHRQGGRMNTEAFF
J gene: TRBJ2-7; V gene: TRBV20-1; D gene: .; CDR3 DNA: TGCAGTGCTAGAAGGATCTCCGAGCAGTACTTC; CDR3 protein: CSARRISEQYF
J gene: TRBJ2-3; V gene: TRBV29-1; D gene: TRBD1; CDR3 DNA: TGCAGCGTCAGGGGGCGCAGCACAGATACGCAGTATTTT; CDR3 protein: CSVRGRSTDTQYF
J gene: TRBJ2-2; V gene: TRBV7-9; D gene: .; CDR3 DNA: TGTGCCAGCACGATGGCGGAGGCGGGGAACACCGGGGAGCTGTTTTTT; CDR3 protein: CASTMAEAGNTGELFF
J gene: TRBJ2-5; V gene: TRBV6-5; D gene: .; CDR3 DNA: TGTGCCAGCAGTTCGGGCAGGACAACAGCTCAAGAGACCCAGTACTTC; CDR3 protein: CASSSGRTTAQETQYF
J gene: TRBJ2-1; V gene: TRBV11-3; D gene: TRBD1; CDR3 DNA: TGTGCCAGCAGCCCGGGGGATACCGGGACAGGGCTTGAAAATGAGCAGTTCTTC; CDR3 protein: CASSPGDTGTGLENEQFF
J gene: TRBJ2-1; V gene: TRBV5-1; D gene: TRBD1; CDR3 DNA: TGCGCCAGCACCCAACAGGGGGGTTCCTTCAATGAGCAGTTCTTC; CDR3 protein: CASTQQGGSFNEQFF
J gene: TRBJ2-1; V gene: TRBV9; D gene: .; CDR3 DNA: TGTGCCAGCAGCGTAGAAGCAGGCTACAATGAGCAGTTCTTC; CDR3 protein: CASSVEAGYNEQFF
J gene: TRBJ1-1; V gene: TRBV5-1; D gene: .; CDR3 DNA: TGCGCCAGCAGCGGGATGTCAACTACGAACACTGAAGCTTTCTTT; CDR3 protein: CASSGMSTTNTEAFF
J gene: TRBJ2-5; V gene: TRBV7-2; D gene: .; CDR3 DNA: TGTGCCAGCAGCCGCGCGGGGCAGGGGATAGACCAAGAGACCCAGTACTTC; CDR3 protein: CASSRAGQGIDQETQYF
J gene: TRBJ1-2; V gene: TRBV6-5; D gene: TRBD1; CDR3 DNA: TGTGCCAGCAATGGACAGGGAAACTATGGCTACACCTTC; CDR3 protein: CASNGQGNYGYTF